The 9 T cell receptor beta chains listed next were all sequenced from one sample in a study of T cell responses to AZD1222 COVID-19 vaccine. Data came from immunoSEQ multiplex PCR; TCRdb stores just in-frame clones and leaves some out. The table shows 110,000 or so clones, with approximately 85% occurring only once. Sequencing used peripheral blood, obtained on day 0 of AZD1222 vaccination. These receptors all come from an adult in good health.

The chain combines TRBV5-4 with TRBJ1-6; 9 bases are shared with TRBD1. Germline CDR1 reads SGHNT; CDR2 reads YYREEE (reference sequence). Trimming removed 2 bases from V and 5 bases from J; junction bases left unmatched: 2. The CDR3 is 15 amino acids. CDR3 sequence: CASSFRQGDNSPLHF. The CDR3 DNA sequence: TGTGCCAGCAGCTTCAGACAGGGGGATAATTCACCCCTCCACTTT.

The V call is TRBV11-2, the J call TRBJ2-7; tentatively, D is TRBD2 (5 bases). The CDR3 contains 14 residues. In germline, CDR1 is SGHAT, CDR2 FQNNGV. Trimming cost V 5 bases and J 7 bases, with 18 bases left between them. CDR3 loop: CASSDLRSTGEQYF. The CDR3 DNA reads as TGTGCCAGCAGCGACCTGCGATCAACGGGAGAGCAGTACTTC.

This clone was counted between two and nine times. The CDR3 nucleotides are TGTGCCACCAGTGATTTGCAATGGGGTTTAGAGCAGTACTTC. It encodes CATSDLQWGLEQYF. The gene calls are TRBV24-1 and TRBJ2-7; D gene ambiguous. Trimming cost V 0 bases and J 7 bases, with 12 bases left between them. The CDR3 is made up of 14 amino acids. Germline V gene data show CDR1 as KGHDR and CDR2 as SFDVKD.

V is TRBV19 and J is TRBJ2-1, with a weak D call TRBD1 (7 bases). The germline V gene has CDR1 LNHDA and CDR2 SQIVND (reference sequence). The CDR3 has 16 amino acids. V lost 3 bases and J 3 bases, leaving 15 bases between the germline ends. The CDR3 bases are TGTGCCAGTAGTATGAGCGGGCAGGGGGTCTACAATGAGCAGTTCTTC. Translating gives CASSMSGQGVYNEQFF.

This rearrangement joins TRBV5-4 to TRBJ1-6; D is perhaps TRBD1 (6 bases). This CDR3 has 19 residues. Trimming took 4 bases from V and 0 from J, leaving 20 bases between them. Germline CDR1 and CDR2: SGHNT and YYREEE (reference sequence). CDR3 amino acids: CASSPRGGGQSSYNSPLHF. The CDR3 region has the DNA TGTGCCAGCAGCCCCCGAGGAGGTGGACAGAGCTCCTATAATTCACCCCTCCACTTT.

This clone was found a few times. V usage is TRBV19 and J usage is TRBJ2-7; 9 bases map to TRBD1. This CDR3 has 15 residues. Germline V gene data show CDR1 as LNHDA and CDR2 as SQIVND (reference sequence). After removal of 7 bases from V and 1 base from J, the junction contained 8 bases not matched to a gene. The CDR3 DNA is TGTGCCAGTACCACGGGACAGGGCGCATCCTACGAGCAGTACTTC. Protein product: CASTTGQGASYEQYF. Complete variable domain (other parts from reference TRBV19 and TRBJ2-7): DGGITQSPKYLFRKEGQNVTLSCEQNLNHDAMYWYRQDPGQGLRLIYYSQIVNDFQKGDIAEGYSVSREKKESFPLTVTSAQKNPTAFYLCASTTGQGASYEQYFGPGTRLTVT.

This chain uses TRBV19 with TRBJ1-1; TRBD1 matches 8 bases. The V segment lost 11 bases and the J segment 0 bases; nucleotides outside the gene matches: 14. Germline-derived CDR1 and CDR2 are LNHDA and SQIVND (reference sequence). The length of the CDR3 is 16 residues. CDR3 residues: CAETGQGEAVNTEAFF. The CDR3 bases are TGTGCCGAGACCGGACAGGGCGAAGCGGTGAACACTGAAGCTTTCTTT.

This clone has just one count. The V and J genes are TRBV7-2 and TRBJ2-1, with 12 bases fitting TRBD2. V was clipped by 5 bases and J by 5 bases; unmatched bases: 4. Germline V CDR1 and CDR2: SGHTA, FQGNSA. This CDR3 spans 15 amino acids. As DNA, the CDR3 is TGTGCCAGCAGCGCCCGGACTAGCGGGAACAATGAGCAGTTCTTC. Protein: CASSARTSGNNEQFF.

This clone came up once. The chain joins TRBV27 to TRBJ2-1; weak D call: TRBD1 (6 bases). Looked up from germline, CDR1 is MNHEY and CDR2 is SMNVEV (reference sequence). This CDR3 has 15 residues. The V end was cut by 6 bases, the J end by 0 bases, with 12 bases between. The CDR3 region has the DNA TGTGCCAGCAGCGGGACAAGGAGCTCCTACAATGAGCAGTTCTTC. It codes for CASSGTRSSYNEQFF.